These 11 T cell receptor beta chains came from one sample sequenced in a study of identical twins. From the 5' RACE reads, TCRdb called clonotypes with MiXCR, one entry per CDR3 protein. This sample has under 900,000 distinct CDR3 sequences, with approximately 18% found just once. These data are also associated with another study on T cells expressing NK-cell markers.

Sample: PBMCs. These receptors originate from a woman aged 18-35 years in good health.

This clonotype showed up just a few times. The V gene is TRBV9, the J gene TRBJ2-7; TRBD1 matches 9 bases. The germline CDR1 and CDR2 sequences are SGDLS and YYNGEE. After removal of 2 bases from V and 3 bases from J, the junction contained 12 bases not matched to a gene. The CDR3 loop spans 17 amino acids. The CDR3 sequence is CASSVGVGGTGYYEQYF. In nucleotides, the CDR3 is TGTGCCAGCAGCGTCGGAGTCGGCGGGACAGGGTACTACGAGCAGTACTTC. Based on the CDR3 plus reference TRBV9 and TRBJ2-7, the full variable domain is DSGVTQTPKHLITATGQRVTLRCSPRSGDLSVYWYQQSLDQGLQFLIQYYNGEERAKGNILERFSAQQFPDLHSELNLSSLELGDSALYFCASSVGVGGTGYYEQYFGPGTRLTVT.

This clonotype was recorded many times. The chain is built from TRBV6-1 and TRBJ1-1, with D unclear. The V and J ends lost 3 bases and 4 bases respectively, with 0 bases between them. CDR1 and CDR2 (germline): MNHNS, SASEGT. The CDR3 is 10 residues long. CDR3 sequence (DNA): TGTGCCAGCAGTGACACTGAAGCTTTCTTT. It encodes CASSDTEAFF.

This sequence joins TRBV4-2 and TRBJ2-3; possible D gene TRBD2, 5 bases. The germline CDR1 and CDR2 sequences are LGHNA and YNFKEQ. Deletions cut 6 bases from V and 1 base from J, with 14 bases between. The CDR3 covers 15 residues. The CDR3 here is CASRPRIGGTDTQYF. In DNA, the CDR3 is TGTGCCAGCAGACCCCGTATCGGGGGCACAGATACGCAGTATTTT.

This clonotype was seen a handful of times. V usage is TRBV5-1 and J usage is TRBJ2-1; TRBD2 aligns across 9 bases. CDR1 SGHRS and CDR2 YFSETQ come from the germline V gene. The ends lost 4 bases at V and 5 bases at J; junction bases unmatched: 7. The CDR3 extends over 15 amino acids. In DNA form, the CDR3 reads TGCGCCAGCAGCGATAGCGGGGGCCCCGACAATGAGCAGTTCTTC. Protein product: CASSDSGGPDNEQFF.

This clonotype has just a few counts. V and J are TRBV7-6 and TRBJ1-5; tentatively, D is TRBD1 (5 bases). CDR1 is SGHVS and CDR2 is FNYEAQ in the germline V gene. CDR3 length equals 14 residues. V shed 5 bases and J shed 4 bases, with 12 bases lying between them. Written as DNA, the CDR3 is TGTGCCAGCAGCCAGGGCAGGGCTAATCAGCCCCAGCATTTT. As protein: CASSQGRANQPQHF. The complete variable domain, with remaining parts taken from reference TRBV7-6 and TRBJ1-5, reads GAGVSQSPRYKVTKRGQDVALRCDPISGHVSLYWYRQALGQGPEFLTYFNYEAQQDKSGLPNDRFSAERPEGSISTLTIQRTEQRDSAMYRCASSQGRANQPQHFGDGTRLSIL.

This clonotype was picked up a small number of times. As DNA, the CDR3 is TGTGCCAGCAGCCCCCCGCAGGGCTATGAGCAGTTCTTC. Protein product: CASSPPQGYEQFF. The rearrangement joins TRBV12-3 or TRBV12-4 to TRBJ2-1, with a tentative D call TRBD1 (5 bases). The CDR3 consists of 13 residues. V lost 6 bases and J 8 bases, leaving 14 bases between the germline ends.

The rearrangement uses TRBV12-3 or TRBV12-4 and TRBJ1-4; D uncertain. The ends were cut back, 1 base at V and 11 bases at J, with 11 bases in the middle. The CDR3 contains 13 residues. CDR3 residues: CASSLDSGSKLFF. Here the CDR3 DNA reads TGTGCCAGCAGTTTAGACTCGGGCAGCAAACTGTTTTTT.

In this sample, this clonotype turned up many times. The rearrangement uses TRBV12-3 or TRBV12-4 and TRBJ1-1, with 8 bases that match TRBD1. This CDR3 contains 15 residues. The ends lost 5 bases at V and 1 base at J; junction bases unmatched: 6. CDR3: CASSHGTGGNTEAFF. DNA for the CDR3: TGTGCCAGCAGTCATGGGACAGGTGGGAACACTGAAGCTTTCTTT.

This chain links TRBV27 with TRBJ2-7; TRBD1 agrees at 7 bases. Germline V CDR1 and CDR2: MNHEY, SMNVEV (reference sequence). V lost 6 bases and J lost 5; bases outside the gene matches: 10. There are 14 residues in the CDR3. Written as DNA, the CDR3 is TGTGCCAGCAGCCTGACAGGGTGGGTAAACGAGCAGTACTTC. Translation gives CASSLTGWVNEQYF.

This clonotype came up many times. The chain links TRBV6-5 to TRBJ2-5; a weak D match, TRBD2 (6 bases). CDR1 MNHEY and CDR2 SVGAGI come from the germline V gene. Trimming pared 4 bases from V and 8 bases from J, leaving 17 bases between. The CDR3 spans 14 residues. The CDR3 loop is CASSFKRLDSTQYF. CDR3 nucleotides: TGTGCCAGCAGTTTTAAACGACTAGACTCAACCCAGTACTTC.

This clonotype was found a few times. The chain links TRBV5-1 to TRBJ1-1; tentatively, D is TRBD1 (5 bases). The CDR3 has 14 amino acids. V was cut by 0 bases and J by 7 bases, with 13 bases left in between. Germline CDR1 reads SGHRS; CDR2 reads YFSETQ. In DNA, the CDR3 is TGCGCCAGCAGCTTGGACAGGCACACCCTTGAAGCTTTCTTT. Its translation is CASSLDRHTLEAFF.